A selection of T cell receptor beta chains follows, all from one sample in a study of cytomegalovirus exposure and HLA in healthy donors. Here immunoSEQ multiplex PCR was the method, and the copy in TCRdb shows in-frame clones only, minus some. The repertoire has about 180,000 clones, 80% of them found once; the top ten carry roughly 1.4%. Sample: PBMCs. These receptors originate from a girl aged 10-17 years in good health and CMV-seropositive. Both conserved end residues are part of each CDR3. D genes are given only for firm matches. A row's size may be missing; if present it is once, few, many or a size class.

v_gene: TRBV4-2
abundance: -
j_gene: TRBJ2-7
d_gene: -
CDR3nt: TGTGCCAGCAGCCCTGACTGGATCGGGAGCTCCTACGAGCAGTACTTC
CDR3aa: CASSPDWIGSSYEQYF

v_gene: TRBV19
abundance: -
j_gene: TRBJ1-5
d_gene: -
CDR3nt: TGTGCCAGTAGTATTCCAGGGGACCATCAGCCCCAGCATTTT
CDR3aa: CASSIPGDHQPQHF

v_gene: TRBV5-8
abundance: -
j_gene: TRBJ1-4
d_gene: -
CDR3nt: TGTGCCAGCAGCTTGGGACAGCTCCCAGCCTATAATGAAAAACTGTTTTTT
CDR3aa: CASSLGQLPAYNEKLFF

v_gene: TRBV5-6
abundance: -
j_gene: TRBJ1-2
d_gene: -
CDR3nt: TGTGCCAGCAGCCGGGGGGGGGCTCTCTATGGCTACACCTTC
CDR3aa: CASSRGGALYGYTF

v_gene: TRBV30
abundance: few
j_gene: TRBJ2-3
d_gene: TRBD1
CDR3nt: TGTGCCTGGAGCCCGGACAGGTTAAGCACAGATACGCAGTATTTT
CDR3aa: CAWSPDRLSTDTQYF

v_gene: TRBV7-2
abundance: -
j_gene: TRBJ1-5
d_gene: -
CDR3nt: TGTGCTAGCCGTCGGGAAACCAATCAGCCCCAGCATTTT
CDR3aa: CASRRETNQPQHF

v_gene: TRBV6-4
abundance: -
j_gene: TRBJ2-7
d_gene: TRBD1
CDR3nt: TGTGCCAGCAGGGGGACAGGGGGCGAACTTTCCTACGAGCAGTACTTC
CDR3aa: CASRGTGGELSYEQYF

v_gene: TRBV15
abundance: -
j_gene: TRBJ2-7
d_gene: TRBD2
CDR3nt: TGTGCCACCAGCAGAGAAAGTCTAGCGGACTCCTACGAGCAGTACTTC
CDR3aa: CATSRESLADSYEQYF

v_gene: TRBV27
abundance: once
j_gene: TRBJ2-1
d_gene: TRBD1
CDR3nt: TGTGCCAGCAGTTTAAAGGGGTATGGGACAGGGAGTAATAATGAGCAGTTCTTC
CDR3aa: CASSLKGYGTGSNNEQFF

v_gene: TRBV6-5
abundance: -
j_gene: TRBJ2-3
d_gene: -
CDR3nt: TGTGCCAGCAGTAGGGGTGTCACAGATACGCAGTATTTT
CDR3aa: CASSRGVTDTQYF

v_gene: TRBV6-5
abundance: -
j_gene: TRBJ1-5
d_gene: TRBD1
CDR3nt: TGTGCCAGCAGTCCGGGACAGGGGAGCAATCAGCCCCAGCATTTT
CDR3aa: CASSPGQGSNQPQHF

v_gene: TRBV5-1
abundance: -
j_gene: TRBJ1-3
d_gene: -
CDR3nt: TGCGCCAGCAGCTTGGAAGGGGCGAGCTCTGGAAACACCATATATTTT
CDR3aa: CASSLEGASSGNTIYF

v_gene: TRBV29-1
abundance: -
j_gene: TRBJ1-5
d_gene: -
CDR3nt: TGCAGCGTTAAAGACGCTAGTAGCAATCAGCCCCAGCATTTT
CDR3aa: CSVKDASSNQPQHF

v_gene: TRBV6-5
abundance: -
j_gene: TRBJ1-2
d_gene: -
CDR3nt: TGTGCCAGCAGTTCCCGGACAATTGCCTATGGCTACATCTTC
CDR3aa: CASSSRTIAYGYIF

v_gene: TRBV7-2
abundance: -
j_gene: TRBJ2-3
d_gene: TRBD1
CDR3nt: TGTGCCAGCAGCCCCGTCTACCCACAGGGGGCAAGAGATACGCAGTATTTT
CDR3aa: CASSPVYPQGARDTQYF

v_gene: TRBV30
abundance: -
j_gene: TRBJ2-7
d_gene: -
CDR3nt: TGTGCCTGGAGTCGCCGGGACGAGCAGTACTTC
CDR3aa: CAWSRRDEQYF

v_gene: TRBV27
abundance: -
j_gene: TRBJ2-7
d_gene: TRBD1
CDR3nt: TGTGCCAGCAGTTTCGGGACAGGGTCCTACGAGCAGTACTTC
CDR3aa: CASSFGTGSYEQYF

v_gene: TRBV4-1
abundance: -
j_gene: TRBJ1-2
d_gene: -
CDR3nt: TGCGCCAGCAGCCAAGATCTGGCACCTAACTATGGCTACACCTTC
CDR3aa: CASSQDLAPNYGYTF

v_gene: TRBV13
abundance: -
j_gene: TRBJ2-7
d_gene: TRBD2
CDR3nt: TGTGCCAGCAGCTCCGCCTCCTGGACTAGCAGAAACGAGCAGTACTTC
CDR3aa: CASSSASWTSRNEQYF

v_gene: TRBV27
abundance: -
j_gene: TRBJ2-1
d_gene: TRBD2
CDR3nt: TGTGCCAGCAGTCCACTTCGGGAGGGGGTTAATGAGCAGTTCTTC
CDR3aa: CASSPLREGVNEQFF

v_gene: TRBV18
abundance: -
j_gene: TRBJ2-7
d_gene: TRBD2
CDR3nt: TGTGCCAGCTCATGGAGAAGCGGGAGGGCCTACGAGCAGTACTTC
CDR3aa: CASSWRSGRAYEQYF

v_gene: TRBV19
abundance: -
j_gene: TRBJ1-5
d_gene: -
CDR3nt: TGTGCCAGTAGTAGTTTGGTTCCCGGTCAGCCCCAGCATTTT
CDR3aa: CASSSLVPGQPQHF

v_gene: TRBV7-6
abundance: -
j_gene: TRBJ2-3
d_gene: TRBD2
CDR3nt: TGTGCCAGCAGCCCAGACGAAAGCGGGGGCCACACAGATACGCAGTATTTT
CDR3aa: CASSPDESGGHTDTQYF

v_gene: TRBV27
abundance: -
j_gene: TRBJ1-5
d_gene: -
CDR3nt: TGTGCCAGCAGTTTACGGGGTATCGGCAATCAGCCCCAGCATTTT
CDR3aa: CASSLRGIGNQPQHF

v_gene: TRBV2
abundance: -
j_gene: TRBJ2-7
d_gene: TRBD2
CDR3nt: TGTGCCAGCAGTGAGGAGCGGGGCAGCTCCTACGAGCAGTACTTC
CDR3aa: CASSEERGSSYEQYF

v_gene: TRBV18
abundance: -
j_gene: TRBJ2-7
d_gene: TRBD2
CDR3nt: TGTGCCAGCTCACCAATGACCCTAGCGGGAGGGATTGGCTACGAGCAGTACTTC
CDR3aa: CASSPMTLAGGIGYEQYF

v_gene: TRBV6-1
abundance: -
j_gene: TRBJ2-5
d_gene: TRBD1
CDR3nt: TGTGCCAGCAGTGTGATACAGGGGACCCAAGAGACCCAGTACTTC
CDR3aa: CASSVIQGTQETQYF

v_gene: TRBV7-2
abundance: -
j_gene: TRBJ2-5
d_gene: -
CDR3nt: TGTGCCAGCAGCTTACTCCCGGAGATCCAAGAGACCCAGTACTTC
CDR3aa: CASSLLPEIQETQYF

v_gene: TRBV29-1
abundance: few
j_gene: TRBJ2-1
d_gene: TRBD1
CDR3nt: TGCAGCGTTGGGACAGGGGGCTACAATGAGCAGTTCTTC
CDR3aa: CSVGTGGYNEQFF

v_gene: TRBV15
abundance: -
j_gene: TRBJ2-1
d_gene: -
CDR3nt: TGTGCCACCAGCACCCTCGACGACGGGACACACGAGCAGTTCTTC
CDR3aa: CATSTLDDGTHEQFF

v_gene: TRBV5-1
abundance: -
j_gene: TRBJ1-4
d_gene: TRBD1
CDR3nt: TGCGCCAGCAGCTTACAGGGGGATGAAAGCGAAAAACTGTTTTTT
CDR3aa: CASSLQGDESEKLFF

v_gene: TRBV9
abundance: -
j_gene: TRBJ2-2
d_gene: TRBD2
CDR3nt: TGTGCCAGCAGCCCCCGACTAGCGGGAGGCCCGAACACCGGGGAGCTGTTTTTT
CDR3aa: CASSPRLAGGPNTGELFF

v_gene: TRBV14
abundance: -
j_gene: TRBJ2-2
d_gene: TRBD2
CDR3nt: TGTGCCAGCAGCCAAGGACTAGCGGGAGATTTAACCGGGGAGCTGTTTTTT
CDR3aa: CASSQGLAGDLTGELFF

v_gene: TRBV2
abundance: few
j_gene: TRBJ2-7
d_gene: TRBD1
CDR3nt: TGTGCCAGCCAGACAGGGGACTCCTACGAGCAGTACTTC
CDR3aa: CASQTGDSYEQYF

v_gene: TRBV30
abundance: -
j_gene: TRBJ1-2
d_gene: -
CDR3nt: TGTGCCTGGAGTGAGACTGGCTATGGCTACACCTTC
CDR3aa: CAWSETGYGYTF

v_gene: TRBV7-8
abundance: -
j_gene: TRBJ1-2
d_gene: TRBD1
CDR3nt: TGTGCCAGCAGCCTACATGAAGGGACAGGGGGCCCGGGCTACACCTTC
CDR3aa: CASSLHEGTGGPGYTF

v_gene: TRBV20-1
abundance: -
j_gene: TRBJ1-1
d_gene: -
CDR3nt: TGCAGTGCTAGAGATAAGGGGCGACTTGCATTT
CDR3aa: CSARDKGRLAF

v_gene: TRBV11-3
abundance: once
j_gene: TRBJ1-1
d_gene: TRBD1
CDR3nt: TGTGCCAGCAGCTCGGACGGGACAGGGGGCACTGAAGCTTTCTTT
CDR3aa: CASSSDGTGGTEAFF

v_gene: TRBV29-1
abundance: -
j_gene: TRBJ2-1
d_gene: TRBD2
CDR3nt: TGCAGCGTTGAAGTATGGGCGGGAGGCCCCTTTAGCTCCTACAATGAGCAGTTCTTC
CDR3aa: CSVEVWAGGPFSSYNEQFF

v_gene: TRBV6-1
abundance: -
j_gene: TRBJ1-3
d_gene: -
CDR3nt: TGTGCCAGCAGTGAAGCGGCGGACTCTGGAAACACCATATATTTT
CDR3aa: CASSEAADSGNTIYF

v_gene: TRBV7-9
abundance: few
j_gene: TRBJ1-4
d_gene: -
CDR3nt: TGTGCCAGCAGCTCGGACACTGAAAATGAAAAACTGTTTTTT
CDR3aa: CASSSDTENEKLFF

v_gene: TRBV6-1
abundance: -
j_gene: TRBJ1-1
d_gene: -
CDR3nt: TGTGCCAGCGTAGCCGATAGTGGGACTGAAGCTTTCTTT
CDR3aa: CASVADSGTEAFF

v_gene: TRBV5-1
abundance: -
j_gene: TRBJ2-5
d_gene: -
CDR3nt: TGCGCCAGCAGCCCCGGATTAGCCTTGGGAGAGACCCAGTACTTC
CDR3aa: CASSPGLALGETQYF

v_gene: TRBV19
abundance: -
j_gene: TRBJ2-5
d_gene: -
CDR3nt: TGTGCCAGTAGTATACAGGGGAGACAAGAGACCCAGTACTTC
CDR3aa: CASSIQGRQETQYF

v_gene: TRBV7-9
abundance: -
j_gene: TRBJ2-6
d_gene: -
CDR3nt: TGTGCCAGCAGCCCCTGGACAGTAAGGACTGGGGCCAACGTCCTGACTTTC
CDR3aa: CASSPWTVRTGANVLTF

v_gene: TRBV5-1
abundance: -
j_gene: TRBJ2-7
d_gene: -
CDR3nt: TGCGCCAGCAGCGCCCGGGGTAGCTACGAGCAGTACTTC
CDR3aa: CASSARGSYEQYF

v_gene: TRBV14
abundance: -
j_gene: TRBJ2-3
d_gene: -
CDR3nt: TGTGCCAGCAGCCAAGCACAGGGAAGCACAGATACGCAGTATTTT
CDR3aa: CASSQAQGSTDTQYF

v_gene: TRBV18
abundance: -
j_gene: TRBJ2-7
d_gene: TRBD2
CDR3nt: TGTGCCAGCTCACCCATACAAGGGCCGGGGGGCGAGCAGTACTTC
CDR3aa: CASSPIQGPGGEQYF

v_gene: TRBV6-1
abundance: -
j_gene: TRBJ1-2
d_gene: -
CDR3nt: TGTGCCAGCAGTGAGTCGTTTGGAAGGGGGGGCGACAACTATGGCTACACCTTC
CDR3aa: CASSESFGRGGDNYGYTF

v_gene: TRBV6-1
abundance: -
j_gene: TRBJ2-7
d_gene: -
CDR3nt: TGTGCCAGCTACTTTCCGGGTCCCACGTTCTACGAGCAGTACTTC
CDR3aa: CASYFPGPTFYEQYF

v_gene: TRBV27
abundance: -
j_gene: TRBJ2-7
d_gene: TRBD1
CDR3nt: TGTGCCAGCAGTTCCCCCCTTAGGACAGGGTCCTACGAGCAGTACTTC
CDR3aa: CASSSPLRTGSYEQYF

v_gene: TRBV4-3
abundance: once
j_gene: TRBJ2-7
d_gene: -
CDR3nt: TGCGCCAGCAGCCAAGATCCCCAGGGCCACCAGTACTTC
CDR3aa: CASSQDPQGHQYF

v_gene: TRBV27
abundance: -
j_gene: TRBJ2-7
d_gene: -
CDR3nt: TGTGCCACTCGGACGCGACGGGGTGGAAAGGGCTACGAGCAGTACTTC
CDR3aa: CATRTRRGGKGYEQYF

v_gene: TRBV27
abundance: few
j_gene: TRBJ2-7
d_gene: TRBD1
CDR3nt: TGTGCCAGCAGTTCGCATTCAGGGGGAAGCGAGCAGTACTTC
CDR3aa: CASSSHSGGSEQYF

v_gene: TRBV6-1
abundance: -
j_gene: TRBJ2-1
d_gene: TRBD2
CDR3nt: TGTGCCAGCAGTGAATCCGGACTAGCGGGTTACAATGAGCAGTTCTTC
CDR3aa: CASSESGLAGYNEQFF

v_gene: TRBV27
abundance: -
j_gene: TRBJ2-7
d_gene: TRBD1
CDR3nt: TGTGCCAGCAGTCCGTCCGGGACAGGGTCCGTCGAGCAGTACTTC
CDR3aa: CASSPSGTGSVEQYF

v_gene: TRBV7-2
abundance: -
j_gene: TRBJ2-7
d_gene: -
CDR3nt: TGTGCCAGCAGCTTAAAGAAAACTGCTAGTAGTCGGGAGCAGTACTTC
CDR3aa: CASSLKKTASSREQYF

v_gene: TRBV11-2
abundance: once
j_gene: TRBJ2-1
d_gene: -
CDR3nt: TGTGCCAGCAGCTTATTACAGCCATACAATGAGCAGTTCTTC
CDR3aa: CASSLLQPYNEQFF

v_gene: TRBV6-1
abundance: -
j_gene: TRBJ1-2
d_gene: -
CDR3nt: TGTGCCAGTAGGACTGAAAACTATGGCTACACCTTC
CDR3aa: CASRTENYGYTF

v_gene: TRBV10-1
abundance: few
j_gene: TRBJ2-1
d_gene: TRBD2
CDR3nt: TGCGCCAGCAGTGTCTCTCGCGGGAGCTCCTACAATGAGCAGTTCTTC
CDR3aa: CASSVSRGSSYNEQFF